The T cell receptor (beta chain) described here comes from a study of type 1 and type 2 diabetes patients. At the level of the study: Samples came from type 1 diabetic, type 2 diabetic or nondiabetic people, recruited in China. Study results and caveats: Type 2 diabetes patients had few highly-expanded CD4+ clones, median one.

The PCR template was genomic DNA. The TCR beta CDR3 region was amplified using 30 forward and 13 reverse primers. TCRdb reprocessed the multiplex PCR reads via MiXCR and lists one record per CDR3 protein. The sample shows about 250,000 distinct CDR3 sequences, 40% to 50% of them seen only once. On this clonotype itself: Antigen unknown.

Other autoimmune diseases and infections within the past four weeks excluded donors. CDR3 size: 16 residues. The ends lost 4 bases at V and 4 bases at J; junction bases unmatched: 4. Germline CDR1 reads SEHNR; CDR2 reads FQNEAQ (reference sequence). Sequencing used peripheral blood mononuclear cells (PBMCs). The clonotype was recovered from a man younger than 35 with type 2 diabetes. The chain is built from TRBV7-9 and TRBJ2-5, with 15 bases that match TRBD2. The CDR3 protein is CASSSWTSGGAETQYF. The CDR3 DNA reads TGTGCCAGCAGCTCCTGGACTAGCGGGGGGGCAGAGACCCAGTACTTC.